The source of this T cell receptor (beta chain) is a study of T cells after yellow fever vaccination (dated 2019 in TCRdb). Background on the whole study: The SMART-Seq v4 Ultra Low Input RNA kit was used to prepare libraries from fractions with low cell numbers. Bulk TCR alpha and beta repertoires were sequenced longitudinally to track T-cell clones before and after primary and booster YFV17D yellow fever vaccination. Two healthy male donors made up the cohort, one aged 18 to 29 years and the other aged 30 to 40 years. Blood samples were taken at several timepoints before and after primary and secondary immunization, and bulk PBMC replicates and cell subsets were isolated.

The paper's findings and limits, for the study overall: A small share of clonotypes was detected in both CD4 and CD8 compartments, with the overlap likely arising from convergent recombination. After the booster, most of the clones that had expanded following primary vaccination were detected again (96% of CD4 and around nine tenths of CD8), which suggests that memory was broadly maintained. The secondary T-cell response was weaker than the primary response but faster, peaking on day 5 instead of day 15. Because the study included only a couple of donors, the extent to which the findings can be generalized is limited. Because abundant contaminating clonotypes from the bulk population could be contained in FACS-sorted repertoires, computational filtering was required.

The trim is 8 bases for V and 6 bases for J, with a gap of 14 bases between the germline ends. The germline V gene yields MNHEY for CDR1 and SVGEGT for CDR2. The CDR3 runs 13 residues from the cysteine to the phenylalanine. Only the CDR3 region is kept as DNA, spanning 39 bases read in frame from base 1. The meaning of the sample's treatment or condition label: live attenuated yellow fever vaccine strain. Two biological replicates of bulk PBMCs were collected at each blood-draw timepoint. A standard Ficoll-Paque protocol was used to isolate PBMCs from peripheral blood. TriZol was used to extract RNA from bulk PBMCs, CD4 and CD8 fractions, and dextramer-positive and dextramer-negative fractions. Only a few counts were recorded for this clonotype. Its cognate antigen has yet to be identified. Per-base qualities were not stored, and no clone one base away is much larger. TCR cDNA was synthesized by 5'RACE template switching, which introduced a universal primer site and unique molecular identifiers. cDNA synthesis was primed from both the TCR alpha and TCR beta constant segments. Library amplification used two PCR steps, and the second PCR step added sample barcodes and sequencing adapters. Libraries were sequenced on Illumina HiSeq 2500 (2x100 bp) or NovaSeq (2x150 bp). Processing in the source paper ran as follows. MIGEC was used to demultiplex reads and collapse the reads into UMI consensus sequences, and MiXCR was used for V(D)J alignment. Vaccine-responding clonotypes were defined with edgeR using replicate PBMC samples, requiring FDR below 0.01 and a log2 fold change above 5 up to day 15. CD4 or CD8 identity was assigned to each bulk clonotype according to whether the clonotype was present at higher abundance in the sequenced CD4 repertoire or the sequenced CD8 repertoire. Using fastp trimming at Q25 and MiXCR clonotype assembly, TCRdb reanalyzed the public sequencing data and kept in-frame beta chains. When rows share a CDR3 protein, they turn into one entry using the most common DNA and genes. The V and J calls shown here were made by TCRdb, not taken from the authors' results. Across this sample there are 300,000 to 350,000 distinct CDR3 sequences, with around 8.1% seen only once. Jointly, the top ten make up 15% to 20% of the sample.

This clonotype was sampled from a man younger than 35 who received the YFV17D yellow fever vaccine. The sequence is built from TRBV6-2 or TRBV6-3 and TRBJ1-5, with no confidently assigned D gene. The source material was PBMCs, sampled about 41 days after the first yellow fever vaccination. The DNA reads TGTGCCAGCGAGGAGGGCGGACGTCAGCCCCAGCATTTT. The encoded protein is CASEEGGRQPQHF.